These 18 T cell receptor beta chains were sequenced from one sample in a study of cytotoxic CD8 clonotypes in ibrutinib-treated CLL. The data were produced by immunoSEQ multiplex PCR, yet TCRdb's version contains in-frame clones alone and is incomplete. The repertoire has 150,000 or so clones, more than 70% of them found once; the top ten carry 7.5% to 8%. The source material was PBMCs, sampled after 36 months of ibrutinib treatment. Every receptor here comes from a human donor with chronic lymphocytic leukemia.

As to this clone: Other DNA sequences in the same sample also yield this CDR3. V and J are TRBV12-5 and TRBJ2-2; D remains unclear. Germline V CDR1 and CDR2: LGHNT, FRNRAP. This CDR3 comprises 12 residues. Trimming stripped 2 bases from V and 8 bases from J, with 6 bases between. Here the CDR3 reads CASGLRAGELFF. The CDR3 DNA reads as TGTGCTAGTGGTTTGAGGGCGGGGGAGCTGTTTTTT.

The chain employs TRBV7-2 and TRBJ1-4, with 7 bases that match TRBD1. V lost 3 bases and J lost 6; bases outside the gene matches: 7. The CDR3 is made up of 15 amino acids. The germline V gene encodes CDR1 SGHTA and CDR2 FQGNSA. The CDR3 loop reads CASSFDRVVDEKLFF. CDR3 coding DNA: TGTGCCAGCAGCTTCGACAGGGTCGTTGATGAAAAACTGTTTTTT.

The chain couples TRBV30 to TRBJ1-3, with 10 positions matching TRBD1. The CDR3 length is 15 residues. With V trimmed by 1 base and J by 5 bases, 5 bases remained unmatched. Germline V CDR1 and CDR2: GTSNPN, SVGIG (reference sequence). The chain's CDR3 is CAWSGQGARRNTIYF. The CDR3 DNA reads TGTGCCTGGAGTGGACAGGGGGCGCGGAGAAACACCATATATTTT.

V is TRBV2 and J is TRBJ2-3; 11 positions match TRBD2. Germline CDR1 SNHLY, CDR2 FYNNEI. This CDR3 contains 18 residues. J lost 3 bases, V lost 5 bases, and 13 bases had no gene match. CDR3 bases: TGTGCCAGCAGTTTTCTTACTAGCGGGAGAAGGGGTACAGATACGCAGTATTTT. Protein sequence: CASSFLTSGRRGTDTQYF.

The chain uses TRBV5-1 and TRBJ1-4; D not resolved. CDR3 size: 13 residues. V was shortened by 6 bases and J by 7 bases, with 13 bases between the two germline ends. CDR1 and CDR2 (germline): SGHRS, YFSETQ. The CDR3 DNA follows: TGCGCCAGCACCCCGGACGGGTTTGAAAAACTGTTTTTT. Translating gives CASTPDGFEKLFF.

This chain links TRBV11-2 with TRBJ2-7; D is unresolved. V was shortened by 3 bases and J by 6 bases, with 15 bases between the two germline ends. Germline CDR1 and CDR2: SGHAT and FQNNGV. This CDR3 is built from 14 residues. Written as DNA, the CDR3 is TGTGCCAGCAGCTTGGCACACCAAGTTGGCGAGCAGTACTTC. Residues: CASSLAHQVGEQYF. The whole variable domain, remainder taken from reference TRBV11-2 and TRBJ2-7, is EAGVAQSPRYKIIEKRQSVAFWCNPISGHATLYWYQQILGQGPKLLIQFQNNGVVDDSQLPKDRFSAERLKGVDSTLKIQPAKLEDSAVYLCASSLAHQVGEQYFGPGTRLTVT.

The chain couples TRBV27 to TRBJ2-7, with D perhaps matching TRBD2 (5 bases). Trimming took 3 bases from V and 5 from J, leaving 14 bases between them. Looked up from germline, CDR1 is MNHEY and CDR2 is SMNVEV (reference sequence). The CDR3 contains 14 residues. CDR3 in DNA: TGTGCCAGCAGTTTGTCAAACCGAGGGCACGAGCAGTACTTC. It yields the protein CASSLSNRGHEQYF.

The CDR3 reads CAISESEASGRHEQYF. Here the CDR3 DNA reads TGTGCCATCAGTGAGTCAGAAGCTAGCGGGAGGCACGAGCAGTACTTC. The chain recombines TRBV10-3 with TRBJ2-7; 11 nucleotides agree with TRBD2. The CDR3 sequence is 16 residues long. The germline V gene encodes CDR1 ENHRY and CDR2 SYGVKD. Trimming took 0 bases from V and 5 from J; bases not matched to a gene: 6.

This chain connects TRBV5-1 to TRBJ1-1; tentatively, D is TRBD1 (5 bases). The ends were cut back, 3 bases at V and 4 bases at J, with 16 bases in the middle. Germline CDR1 reads SGHRS; CDR2 reads YFSETQ. The CDR3 loop spans 15 amino acids. The CDR3 here is CASSSRGTEGTEAFF. The CDR3 region has the DNA TGCGCCAGCAGCTCCCGGGGGACGGAGGGCACTGAAGCTTTCTTT. Using reference TRBV5-1 and TRBJ1-1 for the parts outside the CDR3, the full variable domain is KAGVTQTPRYLIKTRGQQVTLSCSPISGHRSVSWYQQTPGQGLQFLFEYFSETQRNKGNFPGRFSGRQFSNSRSEMNVSTLELGDSALYLCASSSRGTEGTEAFFGQGTRLTVV.

The CDR3 sequence is CAEGQETQYF. Written as DNA, the CDR3 is TGTGCGGAGGGCCAAGAGACCCAGTACTTC. The genes are TRBV2 and TRBJ2-5; D perhaps matches TRBD2 (6 bases). Germline V lookup: CDR1 SNHLY, CDR2 FYNNEI. This CDR3 spans 10 amino acids.

This rearrangement joins TRBV7-7 to TRBJ2-5; D perhaps matches TRBD2 (5 bases). Trimming removed 5 bases from V and 2 bases from J, with 9 bases in between. CDR1 and CDR2 (germline): SSHAT, FNYEAQ (reference sequence). This CDR3 is built from 13 residues. CDR3 residues: CASSTDSQETQYF. CDR3 DNA sequence: TGTGCCAGCAGCACGGACTCGCAAGAGACCCAGTACTTC.

This clone has only a few counts. DNA for the CDR3: TGTGCCAGCAGCTTAGACCCGGGCCCCACTGAAGCTTTCTTT. Translated: CASSLDPGPTEAFF. The chain joins TRBV13 to TRBJ1-1; D not certain. The V gene lost 1 base and the J gene lost 4 bases, with 10 bases spanning the gap. The CDR3 is 14 amino acids. The germline CDR1 and CDR2 sequences are PRHDT and FYEKMQ (reference sequence). Full variable domain (missing parts from reference TRBV13 and TRBJ1-1): AAGVIQSPRHLIKEKRETATLKCYPIPRHDTVYWYQQGPGQDPQFLISFYEKMQSDKGSIPDRFSAQQFSDYHSELNMSSLELGDSALYFCASSLDPGPTEAFFGQGTRLTVV.

This chain links TRBV6-6 with TRBJ1-5, with unresolved D. The V gene lost 2 bases and the J gene lost 0 bases, with 8 bases spanning the gap. Germline V gene data show CDR1 as MNHNY and CDR2 as SVGAGI (reference sequence). The CDR3 is made up of 15 amino acids. The CDR3 loop reads CASSYGQASNQPQHF. The CDR3 DNA reads TGTGCCAGCAGTTACGGGCAGGCTAGCAATCAGCCCCAGCATTTT.

As DNA, the CDR3 is TGTGCCAGCGGATCCGGACAGGGGGCGCCCGGGGAGCTGTTTTTT. Amino acid sequence: CASGSGQGAPGELFF. The chain carries TRBV27 and TRBJ2-2; 11 positions match TRBD1. The ends lost 8 bases at V and 6 bases at J; junction bases unmatched: 8. This CDR3 region has 15 residues. Germline-derived CDR1 and CDR2 are MNHEY and SMNVEV (reference sequence).

The V call is TRBV10-3, the J call TRBJ1-1; 7 bases agree with TRBD1. Germline CDR1 ENHRY, CDR2 SYGVKD. V lost 5 bases, J lost 1 base, and 4 bases stayed unmatched. The CDR3 spans 14 residues. The CDR3 region is CAISSGTENTEAFF. For the CDR3, the DNA is TGTGCCATCAGTTCCGGGACAGAGAACACTGAAGCTTTCTTT.

This clone was detected only once. V gene TRBV7-3 combines with J gene TRBJ1-2, with TRBD1 as a possible D gene (5 bases). The CDR3 length is 15 residues. Per germline, CDR1 SGHTA and CDR2 FQGTGA. The germline V and J ends were trimmed by 6 bases and 4 bases, with 18 bases remaining between them. In DNA form, the CDR3 reads TGTGCCAGCAGAGAGAACCAGGGCAGCCGCTATGGCTACACCTTC. Its protein is CASRENQGSRYGYTF.

The V and J genes are TRBV29-1 and TRBJ1-1, with a weak D call TRBD1 (6 bases). This CDR3 contains 13 residues. Germline V gene data show CDR1 as SQVTM and CDR2 as ANQGSEA. V lost 7 bases to trimming and J lost 1 base, with 13 bases between them. The CDR3 protein is CSAGQSPNTEAFF. CDR3 bases: TGCAGCGCAGGACAGTCCCCGAACACTGAAGCTTTCTTT.

The chain recombines TRBV19 with TRBJ1-6; D is unclear. CDR3 length: 13 residues. V lost 6 bases, J lost 7 bases, and 10 bases lay in between. In germline, CDR1 is LNHDA, CDR2 SQIVND (reference sequence). The chain's CDR3 is CASSTDRNSPLHF. The DNA for the CDR3 is TGTGCCAGTAGCACGGACCGAAATTCACCCCTCCACTTT.